This T cell receptor beta chain was found in a study of shared clonotypes between healthy human individuals. Findings and limits, study-wide: Among donors, the sharing of clonotypes was expected to be influenced by sequencing depth.

Measured with immunoSEQ multiplex PCR; TCRdb has only the in-frame clones, and not every one. Of some 1.4 million clones in the sample, over 95% were seen once. The germline V gene encodes CDR1 MNHEY and CDR2 SMNVEV (reference sequence). V shed 5 bases and J 5 bases; nucleotides not matched to a gene: 9. The CDR3 is 14 amino acids. A word on this clone: Its antigen is not identified.

The chain carries TRBV27 and TRBJ2-7; TRBD1 aligns across 7 bases. The sample consisted of naive CD4+ T cells sorted from blood. The subset is: CD45RA+ positively selected. The receptor's source is a young man in good health. Here the CDR3 DNA reads TGTGCCAGCAGTGTATACAGGGGTTCGAACGAGCAGTACTTC. Encoded protein: CASSVYRGSNEQYF.